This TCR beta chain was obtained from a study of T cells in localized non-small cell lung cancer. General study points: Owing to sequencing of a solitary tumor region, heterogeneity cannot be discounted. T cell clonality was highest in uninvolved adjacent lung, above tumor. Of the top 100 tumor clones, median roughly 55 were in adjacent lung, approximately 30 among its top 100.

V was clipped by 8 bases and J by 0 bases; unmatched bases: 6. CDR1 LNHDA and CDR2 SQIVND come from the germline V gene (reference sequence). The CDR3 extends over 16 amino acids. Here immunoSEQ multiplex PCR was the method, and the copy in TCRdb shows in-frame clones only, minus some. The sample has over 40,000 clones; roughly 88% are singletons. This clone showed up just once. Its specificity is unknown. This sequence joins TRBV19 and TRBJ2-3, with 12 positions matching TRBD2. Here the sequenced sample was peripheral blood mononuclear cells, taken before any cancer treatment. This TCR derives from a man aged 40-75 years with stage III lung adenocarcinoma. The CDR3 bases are TGTGCCAGTCGGGAACTAGCGGGAGGAAGCACAGATACGCAGTATTTT. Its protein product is CASRELAGGSTDTQYF.